These 26 T cell receptor beta chains came from one sample sequenced in a study of CD8+CD57+ T cells in acquired aplastic anemia. Individuals selected for sequencing had exhibited CD8+CD57+ cell expansion on flow cytometry. According to the study, genomic DNA was the template for TCR beta VDJ and CDR3 profiling. TCRdb re-analysed the reads in MiXCR, keeping a single row per CDR3 protein. The sample includes 450,000 to 550,000 distinct CDR3 sequences, around 32% of them seen just once. The sequenced material came from sorted CD4+, CD8+, or CD8+CD57+ T cells (not recorded which) from PBMCs. The receptor set was obtained from a human donor with aplastic anemia.

This clonotype showed up just a few times. This chain joins TRBV15 and TRBJ1-1; no reliable D call. Between the trimmed V and J ends, which lost 2 bases and 5 bases, there was a span of 12 bases. Germline V gene sequence: CDR1 LNHNV, CDR2 YYDKDF (reference sequence). The CDR3 length is 14 residues. The CDR3 protein is CATSRTGDQTEAFF. CDR3 nucleotide sequence: TGTGCCACCAGCAGAACCGGTGATCAGACTGAAGCTTTCTTT.

The chain is built from TRBV10-3 and TRBJ2-1, with 8 positions matching TRBD2. There are 17 residues in the CDR3. Per germline, CDR1 ENHRY and CDR2 SYGVKD. V gave up 4 bases and J gave up 2 bases; unmatched junction bases: 10. CDR3 bases: TGTGCCATCAGTGGGGGGACTAGAGGGTCACCCTACAATGAGCAGTTCTTC. Translation gives CAISGGTRGSPYNEQFF.

The rearrangement links TRBV13 to TRBJ2-6, with 10 nucleotides matching TRBD1. V lost 8 bases, J lost 2 bases, and 6 bases stayed unmatched. Per germline, CDR1 PRHDT and CDR2 FYEKMQ (reference sequence). The CDR3 runs 16 residues. CDR3 in amino acids: CASGRGQGAGANVLTF. CDR3 nucleotide sequence: TGTGCCAGCGGCAGAGGACAGGGGGCTGGGGCCAACGTCCTGACTTTC.

This rearrangement joins TRBV20-1 to TRBJ1-6, with unresolved D. CDR3 size: 14 residues. V dropped 0 bases and J dropped 7 bases, with 10 bases sitting between them. Germline V lookup: CDR1 DFQATT, CDR2 SNEGSKA (reference sequence). Here the CDR3 reads CSARDGSKNSPLHF. CDR3 DNA sequence: TGCAGTGCTAGAGACGGGAGTAAGAATTCACCCCTCCACTTT.

The CDR3 reads CASGQGGGTEAFF. CDR3 in DNA: TGTGCCAGCGGTCAGGGGGGGGGGACTGAAGCTTTCTTT. The chain employs TRBV7-9 and TRBJ1-1, with 7 nucleotides matching TRBD1. Losses at the gene ends were 8 bases for V and 5 bases for J; bases not matched to a gene: 8. CDR3 size: 13 residues. Per the germline V gene, CDR1 is SEHNR and CDR2 is FQNEAQ (reference sequence).

The gene calls are TRBV4-3 and TRBJ2-2, with D possibly TRBD1 on 5 matching bases. The CDR3 extends over 16 amino acids. CDR1 is LGHNA and CDR2 is YSLEER in the germline V gene. V was clipped by 0 bases and J by 5 bases, with 13 bases between them. CDR3 sequence (DNA): TGCGCCAGCAGCCAAGAGCTTGGGGCTCGGACCGGGGAGCTGTTTTTT. Protein product: CASSQELGARTGELFF.

This clonotype was seen only once. Given a much more abundant clone one base away, this may be a read error. The DNA for the CDR3 is TGCAGCGTTGATGGACAGCAGAACACCGGGGAGCTGTTTTTT. Amino acids: CSVDGQQNTGELFF. The J gene is TRBJ2-2, the V gene TRBV29-1, with D maybe TRBD1 (6 bases). V was clipped by 3 bases and J by 1 base, with 9 bases between them. CDR3 length: 14 amino acids. Looked up from germline, CDR1 is SQVTM and CDR2 is ANQGSEA.

This chain joins TRBV25-1 and TRBJ1-2; 7 bases map to TRBD1. The CDR3 sequence is 15 residues long. From germline, CDR1 is MGHDK and CDR2 SYGVNS. V gave up 6 bases and J gave up 8 bases; unmatched junction bases: 15. The CDR3 nucleotides read TGTGCCAGCAGATCGTCTGGGACAGCCGCGGGGGGCTACACCTTC. Its protein is CASRSSGTAAGGYTF.

On this clonotype: A much larger clone sits a single nucleotide away, making a read error possible. The rearrangement uses TRBV7-9 and TRBJ2-5; D remains unclear. CDR1 is SEHNR and CDR2 is FQNEAQ in the germline V gene (reference sequence). The CDR3 spans 13 residues. The V end lost 2 bases, the J end lost 4 bases, and 8 bases lay between the germline ends. Written as DNA, the CDR3 is TGTGCCAGCAGCTTATTTCAGCGAGAGACCCAGTACTTC. Protein product: CASSLFQRETQYF.

This clonotype has just a few counts. The chain couples TRBV12-3 or TRBV12-4 to TRBJ1-1; TRBD1 aligns across 8 bases. CDR3 length: 13 residues. Trimming removed 6 bases from V and 5 bases from J; junction bases left unmatched: 5. The CDR3 protein is CASRFGQGTEAFF. As DNA, the CDR3 is TGTGCCAGCAGGTTCGGACAGGGAACTGAAGCTTTCTTT.

The sample holds a few counts of this clonotype. The gene calls are TRBV20-1 and TRBJ2-1, with a possible D match to TRBD1 (6 bases). The CDR3 consists of 11 residues. Germline V gene data show CDR1 as DFQATT and CDR2 as SNEGSKA (reference sequence). Trimming left V 5 bases short and J 6 bases short, with 8 bases between. CDR3 DNA sequence: TGCAGTGCTCAACAGGGCAATGAGCAGTTCTTC. This encodes CSAQQGNEQFF.

The gene calls are TRBV25-1 and TRBJ1-2, with D possibly being TRBD1 (6 bases). V was clipped by 1 base and J by 5 bases, with 14 bases between them. The CDR3 is 15 residues long. Germline loops: CDR1 MGHDK, CDR2 SYGVNS. The CDR3 sequence is CASSESAGAPYGYTF. CDR3 bases: TGTGCCAGCAGTGAATCGGCAGGGGCACCTTATGGCTACACCTTC.

This clonotype was seen many times. V is TRBV19 and J is TRBJ2-7, with TRBD2 matching over 7 bases. Trimming at V came to 4 bases and at J to 3 bases, leaving 6 bases not matched to a gene. Germline V gene sequence: CDR1 LNHDA, CDR2 SQIVND (reference sequence). The CDR3 consists of 14 residues. CDR3 residues: CASSTSAGSYEQYF. Written as DNA, the CDR3 is TGTGCCAGTAGTACCTCAGCGGGGAGCTACGAGCAGTACTTC.

About this clonotype itself: It may be a read error: a sequence one base away is much more abundant. The CDR3: CASSLYGGGTQYF. CDR3 DNA: TGTGCCAGCAGCTTGTACGGGGGGGGGACCCAGTACTTC. The chain joins TRBV7-6 to TRBJ2-5; 8 nucleotides agree with TRBD2. Germline loops: CDR1 SGHVS, CDR2 FNYEAQ. V gave up 3 bases and J gave up 7 bases; unmatched junction bases: 4. The CDR3 loop spans 13 amino acids.

The J gene is TRBJ2-7, the V gene TRBV7-9; 10 bases fit TRBD2. The CDR3 extends over 15 amino acids. Unmatched junction bases numbered 7, after V lost 7 bases and J lost 1 base. The V gene's germline CDR1 is SEHNR and CDR2 FQNEAQ (reference sequence). The CDR3 sequence: CASTKLAGQSYEQYF. DNA for the CDR3: TGTGCCAGCACCAAACTAGCGGGACAATCCTACGAGCAGTACTTC.

This clonotype was found a few times. The chain couples TRBV5-1 to TRBJ1-3, with TRBD1 as a possible D gene (5 bases). Germline CDR1 SGHRS, CDR2 YFSETQ. V lost 0 bases, J lost 0 bases, and 7 bases lay in between. This CDR3 spans 15 amino acids. The CDR3 here is CASSLEGTSGNTIYF. The CDR3 nucleotides read TGCGCCAGCAGCTTGGAAGGGACCTCTGGAAACACCATATATTTT. The whole variable domain, remainder taken from reference TRBV5-1 and TRBJ1-3, is KAGVTQTPRYLIKTRGQQVTLSCSPISGHRSVSWYQQTPGQGLQFLFEYFSETQRNKGNFPGRFSGRQFSNSRSEMNVSTLELGDSALYLCASSLEGTSGNTIYFGEGSWLTVV.

This clonotype was counted at least ten times. This sequence joins TRBV2 and TRBJ1-5, with D possibly being TRBD1 (5 bases). The CDR3 runs to 16 residues. Germline CDR1 SNHLY, CDR2 FYNNEI. Trimming removed 2 bases at V and 2 bases at J, with 13 bases between. The CDR3 here is CASSEMGDQGNQPQHF. CDR3 coding DNA: TGTGCCAGCAGTGAAATGGGGGATCAGGGCAATCAGCCCCAGCATTTT.

The table lists this clonotype with many counts. The chain employs TRBV9 and TRBJ1-2; D may be TRBD1 (6 bases). Germline values: CDR1 SGDLS, CDR2 YYNGEE. Trimming removed 3 bases from V and 0 bases from J, with 18 bases in between. This CDR3 spans 17 amino acids. As DNA, the CDR3 is TGTGCCAGCAGCGCCCAAACCGGGGGGCTGGCTAACTATGGCTACACCTTC. This gives the protein CASSAQTGGLANYGYTF.

This clonotype was detected many times. The CDR3 DNA sequence: TGCAGCAGGACAGAGAAAATCTACGAGCAGTACTTC. It is translated as CSRTEKIYEQYF. The rearrangement links TRBV29-1 to TRBJ2-7; maybe TRBD1 (6 bases). Per the germline V gene, CDR1 is SQVTM and CDR2 is ANQGSEA. CDR3 length: 12 amino acids. Deletions cut 8 bases from V and 3 bases from J, with 14 bases between.

The chain joins TRBV14 to TRBJ1-1; D is unclear. CDR1 and CDR2 from the germline V gene are SGHDN and FVKESK. This CDR3 spans 18 amino acids. The V end was cut by 2 bases, the J end by 4 bases, with 23 bases between. In DNA form, the CDR3 reads TGTGCCAGCAGCCAAATGAGACGCCAGGTCGACGGTAGCACTGAAGCTTTCTTT. The encoded protein is CASSQMRRQVDGSTEAFF.

The chain carries TRBV9 and TRBJ1-3, with no clear D. This CDR3 spans 12 amino acids. The germline V gene encodes CDR1 SGDLS and CDR2 YYNGEE. The V and J ends lost 5 bases and 7 bases respectively, with 10 bases between them. The CDR3 region is CASSTDPNTIYF. In DNA, the CDR3 is TGTGCCAGCAGTACAGACCCGAACACCATATATTTT. Variable domain in full (rest from reference TRBV9 and TRBJ1-3): DSGVTQTPKHLITATGQRVTLRCSPRSGDLSVYWYQQSLDQGLQFLIQYYNGEERAKGNILERFSAQQFPDLHSELNLSSLELGDSALYFCASSTDPNTIYFGEGSWLTVV.

This clonotype was seen at least ten times. V usage is TRBV20-1 and J usage is TRBJ1-2; possible D gene TRBD1, 5 bases. V lost 0 bases, J lost 3 bases, and 14 bases lay in between. Looked up from germline, CDR1 is DFQATT and CDR2 is SNEGSKA (reference sequence). CDR3 size: 15 residues. CDR3 coding DNA: TGCAGTGCTAGAGATCTGGGGTGGGGCCACTATGGCTACACCTTC. Translation gives CSARDLGWGHYGYTF.

With respect to this clonotype: No DNA is shown, since the ends of the CDR3 on it are uncertain; the CDR3 is the one TCRdb lists. The chain joins TRBV15 to TRBJ2-1; the tabulated D call, TRBD2, remains unverified against the DNA. The CDR3 region is 15 residues in length, termini included. Looked up from germline, CDR1 is LNHNV and CDR2 is YYDKDF (reference sequence). Here the CDR3 reads CATSRVASGSTEQSF.

This clonotype was picked up many times. The rearrangement uses TRBV2 and TRBJ2-7; the D is unclear. Germline V lookup: CDR1 SNHLY, CDR2 FYNNEI. V was trimmed by 4 bases and J by 6 bases, leaving 16 bases between them. CDR3 length: 14 residues. As DNA, the CDR3 is TGTGCCAGCAGTGTAATCGGCCAAAAAGGCGAGCAGTACTTC. Translation gives CASSVIGQKGEQYF.

The chain links TRBV19 to TRBJ1-5, with a tentative D call TRBD1 (6 bases). The CDR3 is made up of 16 amino acids. Trimming pared 4 bases from V and 6 bases from J, leaving 19 bases between. Looked up from germline, CDR1 is LNHDA and CDR2 is SQIVND (reference sequence). CDR3 in amino acids: CASSSPKGGAGQPQHF. In nucleotides, the CDR3 is TGTGCCAGTAGTAGCCCAAAGGGGGGGGCGGGTCAGCCCCAGCATTTT. The complete variable domain, with remaining parts taken from reference TRBV19 and TRBJ1-5, reads DGGITQSPKYLFRKEGQNVTLSCEQNLNHDAMYWYRQDPGQGLRLIYYSQIVNDFQKGDIAEGYSVSREKKESFPLTVTSAQKNPTAFYLCASSSPKGGAGQPQHFGDGTRLSIL.

The table lists this clonotype with a few counts. The rearrangement links TRBV25-1 to TRBJ2-7; 8 bases align to TRBD2. The CDR3 consists of 17 residues. The V gene end was trimmed by 6 bases and the J gene end by 5 bases; junction bases not matched to a gene: 18. From germline, CDR1 is MGHDK and CDR2 SYGVNS. The CDR3 bases are TGTGCCAGCAGCCAAGTTGTTGGCGGGCGGGAGGCCAACGAGCAGTACTTC. It is translated as CASSQVVGGREANEQYF.